This T cell receptor beta chain was sequenced in a study of TIL therapy for anti-PD-1-resistant metastatic lung cancer. Regarding time point: pre-treatment sample, taken before nivolumab and TIL therapy. The ends were cut back, 6 bases at V and 7 bases at J, with 13 bases in the middle. Germline values: CDR1 MNHEY, CDR2 SVGAGI. CDR3 length equals 14 residues. Sequencing used immunoSEQ v3. Libraries were prepared by immunoSEQ multiplex PCR; TCRdb keeps only in-frame clonotypes and omits some of them. Of more than 45,000 clones in the sample, about nine tenths were seen once. The specimen comprised blood, sampled at baseline. The TCR comes from a person between 25 and 80 years old with non-small cell lung cancer. The V and J genes are TRBV6-5 and TRBJ1-6, with D uncertain. The CDR3 bases are TGTGCCAGCAGGCGGAGTCAGACGAATTCACCCCTCCACTTT. Protein product: CASRRSQTNSPLHF.